This T cell receptor (beta chain) appears in the sequencing data of a study of blood T cell repertoires in COVID-19. The CDR3 length is 15 residues. The germline CDR1 and CDR2 sequences are KGHSH and LQKENI. With 2 bases clipped from V and 4 bases from J, the junction kept 2 bases outside the gene matches. Assay: immunoSEQ multiplex PCR; the TCRdb copy retains only in-frame clones and omits some. The repertoire includes 30,000 to 50,000 clones, approximately 85% of them detected once, and roughly 4% sits in the top ten. This receptor was taken from a man between 60 and 75 years old with acute or convalescent COVID-19. Input material: peripheral blood. This chain uses TRBV18 with TRBJ2-7, with 13 bases lining up with TRBD2. The CDR3, as DNA: TGTGCCAGCTCACCAGTGACTAGCGGGAGGTACGAGCAGTACTTC. As protein: CASSPVTSGRYEQYF. The full variable domain, completed using reference TRBV18 and TRBJ2-7, is NAGVMQNPRHLVRRRGQEARLRCSPMKGHSHVYWYRQLPEEGLKFMVYLQKENIIDESGMPKERFSAEFPKEGPSILRIQQVVRGDSAAYFCASSPVTSGRYEQYFGPGTRLTVT.